A single sample is the source of the 20 T cell receptor beta chains below, sequenced in a study of human T cells and chemical hapten exposure. TCRdb used MiXCR to reprocess the RACE reads, holding one entry per CDR3 protein. The sample carries about 270,000 distinct CDR3 sequences, approximately 8% recorded once. Time point indicated: pre-sensitization, week 0. Noted treatment: therapeutic diphenylcyclopropenone sensitization with weekly scalp DPC. Sequences were derived from whole blood, sampled in connection with sensitization to the hapten diphenylcyclopropenone (DPC). Every receptor here comes from a man aged 18 to 30 with alopecia areata. Some clones in this sample may be carry-over from other donors' samples.

The CDR3 loop is CASSPGTSLEQYF. The CDR3 DNA reads as TGTGCCAGCAGCCCCGGGACATCCCTCGAGCAGTACTTC. The V gene is TRBV28, the J gene TRBJ2-7; D is possibly TRBD1 (6 bases). The CDR3 length is 13 residues. V lost 6 bases and J lost 6, with 15 bases in between. The germline V gene encodes CDR1 MDHEN and CDR2 SYDVKM.

In this sample, this clonotype turned up many times. In nucleotides, the CDR3 is TGTGCCAGCAGCGTAGCCCCCTTGACAGGGCTCCCCGGGGAGCTGTTTTTT. Its translation is CASSVAPLTGLPGELFF. The rearrangement uses TRBV9 and TRBJ2-2, with 7 bases fitting TRBD1. Germline V gives CDR1 SGDLS, CDR2 YYNGEE. The trim removed 0 bases at V and 6 bases at J, leaving 11 bases unmatched. This CDR3 spans 17 amino acids.

This clonotype turned up a few times. The chain links TRBV12-3 or TRBV12-4 to TRBJ2-3, with TRBD1 as a possible D gene (5 bases). With 5 bases removed from V and 8 bases from J, the gap between germline ends came to 14 bases. CDR3 size: 13 residues. CDR3 region: CASSTVDRGTQYF. The CDR3 coding sequence is TGTGCCAGCAGTACCGTAGACAGAGGTACGCAGTATTTT.

V is TRBV6-2 or TRBV6-3 and J is TRBJ2-7; D is perhaps TRBD2 (5 bases). The CDR3 loop spans 12 amino acids. Per germline, CDR1 MNHEY and CDR2 SVGEGT. Between the trimmed V and J ends, which lost 4 bases and 2 bases, there was a span of 6 bases. The CDR3 DNA follows: TGTGCCAGCAGTTTCGGGGCCTACGAGCAGTACGTC. Amino acid sequence: CASSFGAYEQYV.

In this sample, this clonotype turned up many times. CDR3 region: CASRVRLVEDTQYF. In nucleotides, the CDR3 is TGTGCCAGCAGGGTCCGACTGGTGGAGGATACGCAGTATTTT. The V and J genes are TRBV2 and TRBJ2-3, with unresolved D. The germline V and J ends were trimmed by 6 bases and 6 bases, with 16 bases remaining between them. The germline gives CDR1 SNHLY, CDR2 FYNNEI. The CDR3 contains 14 residues.

This clonotype was observed many times. This sequence joins TRBV9 and TRBJ2-7; the D is unclear. Germline V CDR1 and CDR2: SGDLS, YYNGEE. This CDR3 has 13 amino acids. Trimming stripped 5 bases from V and 6 bases from J, with 15 bases between. The CDR3 loop is CASSTPNEREQYF. CDR3 DNA: TGTGCCAGCAGTACGCCGAACGAGCGCGAGCAGTACTTC.

This clonotype was picked up a small number of times. V is TRBV6-2 or TRBV6-3 and J is TRBJ2-5; D is possibly TRBD1 or TRBD2 (5 bases each). CDR3 length equals 14 residues. V lost 2 bases and J 2 bases, leaving 9 bases between the germline ends. Per germline, CDR1 MNHEY and CDR2 SVGEGT. CDR3 sequence reads: CASSYAGTQETQYF. In DNA, the CDR3 is TGTGCCAGCAGTTACGCAGGGACGCAAGAGACCCAGTACTTC.

The chain has TRBV7-9 and TRBJ1-6; 8 positions match TRBD1. Germline V gene data show CDR1 as SEHNR and CDR2 as FQNEAQ (reference sequence). J gave up 7 bases and V 11 bases, and 7 bases lay outside the gene matches. This CDR3 is built from 13 residues. The CDR3 loop is CAGWDRRNSPLHF. The DNA for the CDR3 is TGTGCCGGATGGGACAGGAGGAATTCACCCCTCCACTTT.

CDR3 protein: CSAMAGLINQPQHF. Written as DNA, the CDR3 is TGCAGTGCTATGGCAGGGCTGATCAATCAGCCCCAGCATTTT. The chain carries TRBV20-1 and TRBJ1-5, with TRBD1 as a possible D gene (5 bases). Germline V gene data show CDR1 as DFQATT and CDR2 as SNEGSKA (reference sequence). The V and J ends lost 4 bases and 3 bases respectively, with 13 bases between them. CDR3 length: 14 amino acids.

This clonotype was detected many times. CDR3 region: CASRTTDTQYF. CDR3 nucleotide sequence: TGTGCCAGCCGTACGACAGATACGCAGTATTTT. This rearrangement joins TRBV6-5 to TRBJ2-3; D call uncertain. Germline CDR1 reads MNHEY; CDR2 reads SVGAGI. With 8 bases removed from V and 3 bases from J, the gap between germline ends came to 6 bases. The CDR3 has 11 amino acids.

This chain uses TRBV7-2 with TRBJ2-3; TRBD2 matches 8 bases. After removal of 5 bases from V and 7 bases from J, the junction contained 20 bases not matched to a gene. CDR3 length: 18 amino acids. Germline V gene lookup returns CDR1 SGHTA and CDR2 FQGNSA. The chain's CDR3 is CASSPSGGGEEGPHTQYF. The CDR3 region has the DNA TGTGCCAGCAGCCCCTCCGGGGGGGGCGAAGAGGGACCCCATACGCAGTATTTT. The variable domain in full, completed from reference TRBV7-2 and TRBJ2-3, reads GAGVSQSPSNKVTEKGKDVELRCDPISGHTALYWYRQSLGQGLEFLIYFQGNSAPDKSGLPSDRFSAERTGGSVSTLTIQRTQQEDSAVYLCASSPSGGGEEGPHTQYFGPGTRLTVL.

CDR3 amino acids: CASSVGDSPNYGYTF. CDR3 bases: TGTGCCAGCAGCGTGGGGGACAGCCCGAACTATGGCTACACCTTC. The rearrangement uses TRBV9 and TRBJ1-2, with 7 bases lining up with TRBD1. Germline V gene lookup returns CDR1 SGDLS and CDR2 YYNGEE. Trimming at V came to 2 bases and at J to 2 bases, leaving 6 bases not matched to a gene. This CDR3 comprises 15 residues.

The V call is TRBV28, the J call TRBJ2-7, with D hard to call. Germline V gene lookup returns CDR1 MDHEN and CDR2 SYDVKM. V was pared by 5 bases and J by 2 bases, with 10 bases between. This CDR3 spans 13 amino acids. The CDR3 sequence is CASSPPLAYEQYV. The CDR3, as DNA: TGTGCCAGCAGTCCCCCGCTGGCCTACGAGCAGTACGTC.

This clonotype was recorded a few times. This chain joins TRBV7-2 and TRBJ2-3, with D maybe TRBD1 (5 bases). Per the germline V gene, CDR1 is SGHTA and CDR2 is FQGNSA. This CDR3 is 15 amino acids long. With 1 base removed from V and 5 bases from J, the gap between germline ends came to 13 bases. This CDR3 reads CASSLDPNQGDTQYF. The CDR3 DNA is TGTGCCAGCAGCTTAGACCCGAACCAGGGAGATACGCAGTATTTT.

This clonotype was detected ten times or more. The chain combines TRBV29-1 with TRBJ2-3, with 11 bases that match TRBD2. The V gene end was trimmed by 6 bases and the J gene end by 8 bases; junction bases not matched to a gene: 10. CDR1 is SQVTM and CDR2 is ANQGSEA in the germline V gene. The CDR3 spans 14 residues. The DNA for the CDR3 is TGCAGCGTAGTCCTAGCGGGGGGCCAGGGTACGCAGTATTTT. Translating gives CSVVLAGGQGTQYF.

There are many counts of this clonotype. J is TRBJ1-1 and V is TRBV7-9; weak D call: TRBD1 (5 bases). Per the germline V gene, CDR1 is SEHNR and CDR2 is FQNEAQ (reference sequence). Trimming cost V 3 bases and J 5 bases, with 13 bases left between them. This CDR3 has 14 residues. CDR3 sequence reads: CASSFTGPRTEAFF. CDR3 DNA sequence: TGTGCCAGCAGCTTTACGGGGCCTAGGACTGAAGCTTTCTTT.

This clonotype was seen more than once but under ten times. The chain has TRBV27 and TRBJ2-6; a weak D match, TRBD2 (5 bases). Germline loops: CDR1 MNHEY, CDR2 SMNVEV (reference sequence). V lost 1 base and J 0 bases, leaving 19 bases between the germline ends. CDR3 size: 20 residues. This CDR3 is CASSLFGGHYSSSGANVLTF. DNA for the CDR3: TGTGCCAGCAGTTTATTCGGAGGCCATTACAGCTCCTCTGGGGCCAACGTCCTGACTTTC.

The J gene is TRBJ1-6, the V gene TRBV6-5; unclear D gene. CDR1 is MNHEY, CDR2 SVGAGI, per germline. V gave up 7 bases and J gave up 14 bases, with 9 bases separating them. This CDR3 region has 10 residues. In nucleotides, the CDR3 is TGTGCCAGCATACGATCGACCCTCCACTTT. It is translated as CASIRSTLHF.

This clonotype was seen only a few times. The chain couples TRBV6-6 to TRBJ1-4, with D unresolved. Germline-derived CDR1 and CDR2 are MNHNY and SVGAGI (reference sequence). The V end lost 6 bases, the J end lost 12 bases, and 17 bases lay between the germline ends. The CDR3 is 13 amino acids. This chain's CDR3 is CASSPRQVVELFF. CDR3 DNA sequence: TGTGCCAGCAGCCCCCGACAAGTAGTGGAACTGTTTTTT.

This clonotype was seen a few times. The gene calls are TRBV28 and TRBJ1-5; D remains unclear. CDR1 and CDR2 (germline): MDHEN, SYDVKM. With 5 bases removed from V and 0 bases from J, the gap between germline ends came to 8 bases. There are 14 residues in the CDR3. The CDR3 protein is CASSPNVSNQPQHF. CDR3 coding DNA: TGTGCCAGCAGTCCTAACGTTAGCAATCAGCCCCAGCATTTT.